Listed below are T cell receptor beta chains from one sample, sequenced in a study of graft-versus-host responses after intestinal transplantation. No antigen is known for these receptors. Produced via immunoSEQ multiplex PCR; TCRdb's table is partial and in-frame only. The table has about 130,000 clones, about 92% seen once. This material consisted of unstimulated CD4+ T cells sorted from spleen or lymph node cells, taken before intestinal transplant. The source is a human donor who received an intestinal transplant. CDR3s include the opening cysteine and the closing phenylalanine or tryptophan. The D gene is left open where the match is weak. Size is omitted from some rows. Given values are once, few, many or a class for expanded clones.

abundance: -
v_gene: TRBV4-1
d_gene: -
j_gene: TRBJ2-5
CDR3aa: CASSLLQGETQYF
CDR3nt: TGCGCCAGCAGCCTACTGCAGGGGGAGACCCAGTACTTC

abundance: -
v_gene: TRBV9
d_gene: -
j_gene: TRBJ2-2
CDR3aa: CASSVVQGSNTGELFF
CDR3nt: TGTGCCAGCAGCGTAGTACAGGGTTCGAACACCGGGGAGCTGTTTTTT

abundance: -
v_gene: TRBV14
d_gene: -
j_gene: TRBJ1-2
CDR3aa: CASSQVTSGGYTF
CDR3nt: TGTGCCAGCAGCCAAGTAACCTCGGGGGGCTACACCTTC

abundance: -
v_gene: TRBV19
d_gene: -
j_gene: TRBJ2-5
CDR3aa: CASSGGETQYF
CDR3nt: TGTGCCAGTAGTGGGGGAGAGACCCAGTACTTC

abundance: -
v_gene: TRBV6-4
d_gene: -
j_gene: TRBJ2-5
CDR3aa: CASSNQLGARETQYF
CDR3nt: TGTGCCAGCAGCAACCAGCTGGGGGCTAGAGAGACCCAGTACTTC

abundance: -
v_gene: TRBV18
d_gene: -
j_gene: TRBJ1-2
CDR3aa: CASSPNGHYGYTF
CDR3nt: TGTGCCAGCTCACCAAACGGCCACTATGGCTACACCTTC

abundance: -
v_gene: TRBV4-1
d_gene: -
j_gene: TRBJ2-3
CDR3aa: CASKPMGANTDTQYF
CDR3nt: TGCGCCAGCAAACCGATGGGGGCTAACACAGATACGCAGTATTTT

abundance: -
v_gene: TRBV4-1
d_gene: TRBD1
j_gene: TRBJ1-2
CDR3aa: CARGDLRDRGSSYGYTF
CDR3nt: TGCGCCAGAGGGGACCTCAGGGACAGGGGCTCCAGCTATGGCTACACCTTC

abundance: -
v_gene: TRBV7-3
d_gene: -
j_gene: TRBJ2-1
CDR3aa: CASSLDRVSYNEQFF
CDR3nt: TGTGCCAGCAGCTTAGACAGAGTGTCCTACAATGAGCAGTTCTTC

abundance: -
v_gene: TRBV10-3
d_gene: -
j_gene: TRBJ1-2
CDR3aa: CAISLQVADGYTF
CDR3nt: TGTGCCATCAGCCTTCAGGTTGCCGATGGCTACACCTTC

abundance: -
v_gene: TRBV13
d_gene: -
j_gene: TRBJ2-3
CDR3aa: CASSLEGSPVQQYF
CDR3nt: TGTGCCAGCAGCTTAGAAGGGTCGCCCGTCCAACAGTATTTT

abundance: -
v_gene: TRBV5-5
d_gene: -
j_gene: TRBJ1-5
CDR3aa: CASSLYGLYRGNQPQHF
CDR3nt: TGTGCCAGCAGCTTGTATGGGTTGTATAGGGGCAATCAGCCCCAGCATTTT

abundance: -
v_gene: TRBV5-1
d_gene: -
j_gene: TRBJ2-2
CDR3aa: CASSLDRGLNTGELFF
CDR3nt: TGCGCCAGCAGCTTGGATAGGGGGTTGAACACCGGGGAGCTGTTTTTT

abundance: -
v_gene: TRBV6-1
d_gene: -
j_gene: TRBJ1-5
CDR3aa: CASRVQGQPQHF
CDR3nt: TGTGCCAGCAGGGTACAGGGACAGCCCCAGCATTTT

abundance: -
v_gene: TRBV18
d_gene: TRBD1
j_gene: TRBJ1-2
CDR3aa: CASSLGQGGTGYTF
CDR3nt: TGTGCCAGCTCACTGGGACAGGGTGGGACTGGCTACACCTTC

abundance: -
v_gene: TRBV21-1
d_gene: -
j_gene: TRBJ2-5
CDR3aa: CASSKFPDKETQYF
CDR3nt: TGTGCCAGCAGCAAATTCCCAGATAAGGAGACCCAGTACTTC

abundance: -
v_gene: TRBV7-8
d_gene: -
j_gene: TRBJ1-1
CDR3aa: CASSGVINTEAFF
CDR3nt: TGTGCCAGCAGCGGGGTCATTAACACTGAAGCTTTCTTT

abundance: -
v_gene: TRBV9
d_gene: -
j_gene: TRBJ1-1
CDR3aa: CASSEPGTPQKAFF
CDR3nt: TGTGCCAGCAGCGAACCTGGGACACCCCAAAAAGCTTTCTTT

abundance: -
v_gene: TRBV10-2
d_gene: -
j_gene: TRBJ2-7
CDR3aa: CASSQFHEQYF
CDR3nt: TGCGCCAGCAGTCAGTTCCACGAGCAGTACTTC

abundance: -
v_gene: TRBV5-1
d_gene: TRBD2
j_gene: TRBJ2-3
CDR3aa: CASSLDSGGLTDTQYF
CDR3nt: TGCGCCAGCAGTCTGGATAGCGGGGGTTTGACAGATACGCAGTATTTT

abundance: -
v_gene: TRBV11-3
d_gene: -
j_gene: TRBJ1-1
CDR3aa: CASSLVRGSPEAFF
CDR3nt: TGTGCCAGCAGCTTAGTTAGAGGATCCCCTGAAGCTTTCTTT

abundance: -
v_gene: TRBV6-6
d_gene: -
j_gene: TRBJ1-5
CDR3aa: CASSYSRGWLRQPQHF
CDR3nt: TGTGCCAGCAGTTACTCTAGAGGCTGGTTGCGGCAGCCCCAGCATTTT

abundance: -
v_gene: TRBV2
d_gene: TRBD1
j_gene: TRBJ1-5
CDR3aa: CASSVGDRANQPQHF
CDR3nt: TGTGCCAGCAGTGTCGGGGACAGGGCTAATCAGCCCCAGCATTTT

abundance: -
v_gene: TRBV4-2
d_gene: TRBD1
j_gene: TRBJ1-2
CDR3aa: CASSLERTGPYGYTF
CDR3nt: TGTGCCAGCAGCCTAGAACGGACAGGCCCCTATGGCTACACCTTC

abundance: -
v_gene: TRBV18
d_gene: -
j_gene: TRBJ1-2
CDR3aa: CASSETRGYTF
CDR3nt: TGTGCCAGCTCAGAGACTAGAGGCTACACCTTC

abundance: -
v_gene: TRBV7-2
d_gene: -
j_gene: TRBJ2-7
CDR3aa: CASRPPTGTSPLKQYF
CDR3nt: TGTGCCAGCAGACCTCCAACCGGGACGAGCCCTCTCAAGCAGTACTTC

abundance: -
v_gene: TRBV10-1
d_gene: -
j_gene: TRBJ2-5
CDR3aa: CASSEGQLETQYF
CDR3nt: TGCGCCAGCAGTGAGGGACAACTGGAGACCCAGTACTTC

abundance: -
v_gene: TRBV19
d_gene: TRBD2
j_gene: TRBJ2-1
CDR3aa: CASSGGRGGDNEQFF
CDR3nt: TGTGCCAGTAGTGGGGGTAGGGGAGGGGACAATGAGCAGTTCTTC

abundance: -
v_gene: TRBV6-1
d_gene: TRBD1
j_gene: TRBJ2-3
CDR3aa: CASRGRQGLSDTQYF
CDR3nt: TGTGCCAGCAGAGGCAGACAGGGGCTCTCAGATACGCAGTATTTT

abundance: -
v_gene: TRBV14
d_gene: -
j_gene: TRBJ1-1
CDR3aa: CASSRPVRNTEAFF
CDR3nt: TGTGCCAGCAGCCGCCCTGTGCGGAACACTGAAGCTTTCTTT

abundance: -
v_gene: TRBV4-2
d_gene: -
j_gene: TRBJ1-5
CDR3aa: CASSQDRAGGRNQPQHF
CDR3nt: TGTGCCAGCAGCCAAGATCGGGCAGGAGGCCGAAATCAGCCCCAGCATTTT

abundance: -
v_gene: TRBV15
d_gene: -
j_gene: TRBJ1-5
CDR3aa: CATSRGNQPQHF
CDR3nt: TGTGCCACCAGCAGGGGTAATCAGCCCCAGCATTTT

abundance: -
v_gene: TRBV6-1
d_gene: TRBD2
j_gene: TRBJ2-3
CDR3aa: CASMGGLAGSTQYF
CDR3nt: TGTGCCAGCATGGGGGGACTAGCGGGGTCTACGCAGTATTTT

abundance: -
v_gene: TRBV12-5
d_gene: -
j_gene: TRBJ2-5
CDR3aa: CASGLWGEETQYF
CDR3nt: TGTGCTAGTGGTTTGTGGGGAGAAGAGACCCAGTACTTC

abundance: few
v_gene: TRBV5-1
d_gene: TRBD1
j_gene: TRBJ1-2
CDR3aa: CASSFEGAGYGYTF
CDR3nt: TGCGCCAGCAGCTTCGAGGGGGCGGGCTATGGCTACACCTTC

abundance: -
v_gene: TRBV5-8
d_gene: -
j_gene: TRBJ2-2
CDR3aa: CASSSRNTGELFF
CDR3nt: TGTGCCAGCAGCTCGAGAAACACCGGGGAGCTGTTTTTT

abundance: -
v_gene: TRBV2
d_gene: -
j_gene: TRBJ1-2
CDR3aa: CASSAQQDRGGYTF
CDR3nt: TGTGCCAGCAGTGCCCAACAGGACAGAGGGGGCTACACCTTC

abundance: once
v_gene: TRBV2
d_gene: -
j_gene: TRBJ1-1
CDR3aa: CASLRPPGEAFF
CDR3nt: TGTGCCAGCCTTCGACCTCCCGGTGAAGCTTTCTTT

abundance: -
v_gene: TRBV11-3
d_gene: -
j_gene: TRBJ2-7
CDR3aa: CASSSRRRLYEQYF
CDR3nt: TGTGCCAGCAGCTCCAGGCGTCGACTCTACGAGCAGTACTTC

abundance: -
v_gene: TRBV11-2
d_gene: -
j_gene: TRBJ2-7
CDR3aa: CASSLSVSSYEQYF
CDR3nt: TGTGCCAGCAGCTTATCTGTCAGCTCCTACGAGCAGTACTTC

abundance: -
v_gene: TRBV9
d_gene: TRBD2
j_gene: TRBJ2-1
CDR3aa: CASSVSLAGDNEQFF
CDR3nt: TGTGCCAGCAGCGTGTCACTAGCGGGGGACAATGAGCAGTTCTTC

abundance: -
v_gene: TRBV7-7
d_gene: TRBD2
j_gene: TRBJ2-2
CDR3aa: CASSFLLAGAGGELFF
CDR3nt: TGTGCCAGCAGCTTCCTATTAGCGGGGGCCGGCGGGGAGCTGTTTTTT

abundance: -
v_gene: TRBV6-5
d_gene: TRBD1
j_gene: TRBJ1-6
CDR3aa: CASSYGGTVGSPLHF
CDR3nt: TGTGCCAGCAGTTACGGGGGGACAGTAGGATCACCCCTCCACTTT

abundance: -
v_gene: TRBV11-2
d_gene: TRBD2
j_gene: TRBJ2-5
CDR3aa: CASSPRLAGGQETQYF
CDR3nt: TGTGCCAGCAGCCCGCGACTAGCGGGGGGACAAGAGACCCAGTACTTC

abundance: -
v_gene: TRBV5-1
d_gene: TRBD1
j_gene: TRBJ2-7
CDR3aa: CASSLALGQGGNEQYF
CDR3nt: TGCGCCAGCAGCTTGGCCTTAGGACAGGGAGGTAACGAGCAGTACTTC

abundance: -
v_gene: TRBV18
d_gene: -
j_gene: TRBJ1-1
CDR3aa: CASSPPGRMKSAEAFF
CDR3nt: TGTGCCAGCTCACCACCGGGCAGGATGAAGAGCGCTGAAGCTTTCTTT

abundance: -
v_gene: TRBV11-2
d_gene: TRBD1
j_gene: TRBJ2-2
CDR3aa: CATKTGLNTGELFF
CDR3nt: TGTGCCACCAAGACAGGGTTGAACACCGGGGAGCTGTTTTTT

abundance: -
v_gene: TRBV9
d_gene: -
j_gene: TRBJ1-2
CDR3aa: CASSVDLRVGYGYTF
CDR3nt: TGTGCCAGCAGCGTAGATCTCAGGGTGGGCTATGGCTACACCTTC

abundance: -
v_gene: TRBV2
d_gene: -
j_gene: TRBJ2-7
CDR3aa: CASSVFYEQYF
CDR3nt: TGTGCCAGCAGCGTGTTCTACGAGCAGTACTTC

abundance: once
v_gene: TRBV10-3
d_gene: -
j_gene: TRBJ2-3
CDR3aa: CATFDSRGADTQYF
CDR3nt: TGTGCCACCTTTGACTCGCGGGGCGCAGATACGCAGTATTTT

abundance: -
v_gene: TRBV5-5
d_gene: TRBD1
j_gene: TRBJ1-5
CDR3aa: CASSLTGGGQPQHF
CDR3nt: TGTGCCAGCAGCTTGACAGGGGGCGGTCAGCCCCAGCATTTT

abundance: -
v_gene: TRBV5-8
d_gene: -
j_gene: TRBJ2-1
CDR3aa: CASTATYNEQFF
CDR3nt: TGTGCCAGCACGGCCACCTACAATGAGCAGTTCTTC

abundance: once
v_gene: TRBV7-2
d_gene: TRBD1
j_gene: TRBJ2-5
CDR3aa: CASSFNRGETQYF
CDR3nt: TGTGCCAGCAGCTTTAACAGGGGAGAGACCCAGTACTTC

abundance: -
v_gene: TRBV9
d_gene: -
j_gene: TRBJ2-7
CDR3aa: CASGGTDYEQYF
CDR3nt: TGTGCCAGCGGAGGGACAGATTACGAGCAGTACTTC

abundance: -
v_gene: TRBV5-4
d_gene: -
j_gene: TRBJ1-1
CDR3aa: CASSLRGRPEAFF
CDR3nt: TGTGCCAGCAGCTTGCGGGGGCGCCCTGAAGCTTTCTTT

abundance: once
v_gene: TRBV11-2
d_gene: TRBD1
j_gene: TRBJ2-5
CDR3aa: CASTGTGRLKETQYF
CDR3nt: TGTGCCAGCACCGGGACAGGGAGATTAAAAGAGACCCAGTACTTC

abundance: -
v_gene: TRBV5-1
d_gene: TRBD1
j_gene: TRBJ1-1
CDR3aa: CASSITGTGDTEAFF
CDR3nt: TGCGCCAGCAGCATTACCGGGACAGGGGACACTGAAGCTTTCTTT